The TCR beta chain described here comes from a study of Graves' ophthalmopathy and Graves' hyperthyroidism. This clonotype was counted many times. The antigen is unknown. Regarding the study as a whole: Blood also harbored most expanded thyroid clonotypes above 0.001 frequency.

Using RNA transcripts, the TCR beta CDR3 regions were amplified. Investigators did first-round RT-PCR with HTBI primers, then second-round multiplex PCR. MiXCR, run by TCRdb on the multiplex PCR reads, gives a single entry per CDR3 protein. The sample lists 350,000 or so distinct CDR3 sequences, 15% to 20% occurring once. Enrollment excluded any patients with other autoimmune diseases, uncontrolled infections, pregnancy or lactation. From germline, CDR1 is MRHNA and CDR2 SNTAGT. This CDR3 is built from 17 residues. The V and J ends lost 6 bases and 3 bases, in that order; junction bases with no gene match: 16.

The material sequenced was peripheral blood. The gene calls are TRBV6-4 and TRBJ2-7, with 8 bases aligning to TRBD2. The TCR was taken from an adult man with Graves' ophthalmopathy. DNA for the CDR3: TGTGCCAGCAGGTCCCGGGGGGTTAGCGGGACCTTCTACGAGCAGTACTTC. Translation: CASRSRGVSGTFYEQYF.